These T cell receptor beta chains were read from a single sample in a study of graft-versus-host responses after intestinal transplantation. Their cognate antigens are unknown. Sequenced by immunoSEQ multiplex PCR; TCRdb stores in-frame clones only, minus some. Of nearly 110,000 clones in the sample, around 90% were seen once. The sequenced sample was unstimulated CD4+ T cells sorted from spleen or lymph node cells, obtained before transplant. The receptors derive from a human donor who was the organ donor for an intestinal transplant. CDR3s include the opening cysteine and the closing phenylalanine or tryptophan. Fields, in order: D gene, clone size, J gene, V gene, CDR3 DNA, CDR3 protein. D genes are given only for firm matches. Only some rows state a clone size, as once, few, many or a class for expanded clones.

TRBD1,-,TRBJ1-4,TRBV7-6,TGTGCCAGCAGCAGGGACAGGGCTAATGAAAAACTGTTTTTT,CASSRDRANEKLFF
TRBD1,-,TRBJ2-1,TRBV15,TGTGCCACCAGCCTTCGTCGACAGGGGTACAATGAGCAGTTCTTC,CATSLRRQGYNEQFF
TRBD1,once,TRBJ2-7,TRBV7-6,TGTGCCAGCAGTTGGACAGGGGGCTACGAGCAGTACTTC,CASSWTGGYEQYF
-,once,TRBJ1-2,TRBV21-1,TGTGCCAGCAGCACGCCGGACAGGTTCCCCCCCTATGGCTACACCTTC,CASSTPDRFPPYGYTF
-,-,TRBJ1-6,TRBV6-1,TGTGCCAGCAGTTTACATCCCGCCAATTCACCCCTCCACTTT,CASSLHPANSPLHF
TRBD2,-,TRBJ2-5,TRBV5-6,TGTGCCAGCAGCTTAGGGACTAGCGGGAGGTCGGGAGAGACCCAGTACTTC,CASSLGTSGRSGETQYF
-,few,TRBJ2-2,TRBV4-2,TGTGCCAGCAGCCCGGTAGGGGGGAACACCGGGGAGCTGTTTTTT,CASSPVGGNTGELFF
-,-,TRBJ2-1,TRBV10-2,TGCGCCAGCAGTGGGGGCCTGTACCGCGTGCAGTTCTTC,CASSGGLYRVQFF
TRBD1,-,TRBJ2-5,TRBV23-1,TGCGCCAGCAGTCATCCCGACAGGGGAAGGGGTTATCAAGAGACCCAGTACTTC,CASSHPDRGRGYQETQYF
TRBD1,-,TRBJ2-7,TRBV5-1,TGCGCCAGCAGCGCCGGGACAGGGGGTTACGAGCAGTACTTC,CASSAGTGGYEQYF
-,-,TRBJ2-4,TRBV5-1,TGCGCCAGCAGCCCGAGTCGAGCCAAAAACATTCAGTACTTC,CASSPSRAKNIQYF
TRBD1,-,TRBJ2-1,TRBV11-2,TGTGCCAGCAGACTACTGGGACAGTCCAACAATGAGCAGTTCTTC,CASRLLGQSNNEQFF
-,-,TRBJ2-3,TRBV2,TGTGCCAGCAGTGATTCGACAGCCCATATCACAGATACGCAGTATTTT,CASSDSTAHITDTQYF
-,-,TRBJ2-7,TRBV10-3,TGTGCCATCAGTGAGTCTGTGGCGGACTACGAGCAGTACTTC,CAISESVADYEQYF